This T cell receptor beta chain is from a study of early T cells in non-severe SARS-CoV-2 infection. Across the whole study: Alpha and beta chains were unpaired, from unsorted whole-blood bulk RNA.

J was trimmed by 4 bases and V by 2 bases; bases with no gene match: 8. This CDR3 spans 17 amino acids. Per germline, CDR1 SEHNR and CDR2 FQNEAQ (reference sequence). Individual cDNA molecules were tagged with unique molecular identifiers. In TCRdb, the 5' RACE reads were re-called with MiXCR into one record per CDR3 protein. Among 45,000 to 50,000 distinct CDR3 sequences listed, around 6% were seen once. Sequences were obtained from whole blood. The sequence was obtained from an adult who was a healthcare worker with PCR-confirmed SARS-CoV-2 infection or an uninfected control (not recorded which). V and J are TRBV7-9 and TRBJ2-1; 10 nucleotides align to TRBD2. The chain's CDR3 is CASSLYFPGLAYNEQFF. For the CDR3, the DNA is TGTGCCAGCAGCTTATATTTTCCGGGACTAGCGTACAATGAGCAGTTCTTC. The whole variable domain, filled in from reference TRBV7-9 and TRBJ2-1, reads DTGVSQNPRHKITKRGQNVTFRCDPISEHNRLYWYRQTLGQGPEFLTYFQNEAQLEKSRLLSDRFSAERPKGSFSTLEIQRTEQGDSAMYLCASSLYFPGLAYNEQFFGPGTRLTVL.